The clone carrying this TCR beta chain showed up just once. Its antigen is unknown. CDR1 SGHRS and CDR2 YFSETQ come from the germline V gene. V was shortened by 4 bases and J by 2 bases, with 13 bases between the two germline ends. This CDR3 is 14 amino acids long. These data originate in a study of regulatory T cells in long-lasting Graves disease. Whole-study findings and limits: Persistent Graves' patients showed a TCR diversity that was lower than that of newly diagnosed ones. In persistent patients, shared public clonotypes (roughly 2,700) outnumbered those in new patients (approximately 940). Persistent disease samples used TRBV28, TRBJ1-2 and TRBJ2-5 preferentially.

Construction of the TCR beta libraries employed iRepertoire HTBI primers in conjunction with Arm-PCR of CDR3 regions. In the source study's methods: Overall, samples carried over 60 TRBV and around 13 TRBJ segments. TCRdb fed the multiplex PCR reads into MiXCR, producing one record per CDR3 protein. The V and J calls shown here were made by TCRdb, not taken from the authors' results. The table lists around 460,000 distinct CDR3 sequences, 20% to 25% of them singletons. Time point described: persistent/refractory GD, antithyroid drugs over 5 years with positive TRAb. There was RNA extracted from PBMCs, and the TCR library was made from it.

V is TRBV5-1 and J is TRBJ2-7, with D maybe TRBD2 (6 bases). The TCR sequence derives from a female donor with Graves disease. The sample in question was peripheral blood mononuclear cells (PBMCs), obtained when the disease was refractory, from a patient treated with antithyroid drugs. The CDR3 loop is CASSEGGSTYEQYF. The CDR3 coding sequence is TGCGCCAGCAGCGAGGGAGGAAGCACCTACGAGCAGTACTTC.